This T cell receptor beta chain was obtained from a study of cytomegalovirus exposure and HLA in healthy donors. Germline CDR1 reads MGHRA; CDR2 reads YSYEKL. The CDR3 consists of 15 residues. The trim removed 5 bases at V and 2 bases at J, leaving 5 bases unmatched. About this clone itself: Antigen: not known.

PCR primers comprised 60 Vbeta and 13 Jbeta primers. Sequenced by immunoSEQ multiplex PCR; TCRdb stores in-frame clones only, minus some. This table holds some 200,000 clones, around 80% found once. Study-wide results and limits: The study carried out a later analysis of TCR beta sequences. It associated 15,000 to 20,000 of them with specific HLA alleles at a false discovery rate of 0.05. A later analysis reportedly identified an Asian-associated ancestry cluster as carrying fewer N-insertions than the 666-donor mean. Later work showed greater clonal expansion in HLA-associated TCR beta chains than in equally common others. Certain indistinguishable V segments, among them TRBV6-2 and TRBV6-3, were excluded.

The receptor comes from a man aged 35-49 years in good health and CMV-seronegative. The genes are TRBV4-1 and TRBJ2-7; TRBD2 matches at 11 bases. The source material was PBMCs. The CDR3 DNA is TGCGCCAGCAGCTGGACTAGCGGGCTTACCTACGAGCAGTACTTC. This codes for CASSWTSGLTYEQYF.